The 9 T cell receptor beta chains below all came from one sample that was sequenced in a study of shared clonotypes between healthy human individuals. TCRdb's copy holds only in-frame clones and misses some; the assay was immunoSEQ multiplex PCR. The sample contains approximately 1.5 million clones, 95% to 99% of which appear only once. The sequenced sample consisted of naive CD4+ T cells sorted from blood. Subset in this sample: CD45RA+ positively selected. These receptors originate from a young man in good health.

The CDR3 DNA sequence: TGTGCCAGCTCACCACGCACGGAGATCGGCTATGGCTACACCTTC. The encoded protein is CASSPRTEIGYGYTF. V is TRBV18 and J is TRBJ1-2; D unresolved. Germline CDR1 and CDR2: KGHSH and LQKENI. The length of the CDR3 is 15 residues. V was cut by 1 base and J by 4 bases, with 13 bases left in between.

This rearrangement joins TRBV6-1 to TRBJ1-4; D possibly corresponds to TRBD1 (6 bases). The V gene's germline CDR1 is MNHNS and CDR2 SASEGT. Trimming shortened V by 0 bases and J by 7 bases, and 18 bases separated the two germline ends. This CDR3 is 17 amino acids long. CDR3 nucleotides: TGTGCCAGCAGTGAAGCAGGGGGGGTGAGTTTACCTGAAAAACTGTTTTTT. Translation gives CASSEAGGVSLPEKLFF.

The chain is built from TRBV15 and TRBJ2-1, with 10 positions matching TRBD2. The CDR3 totals 15 residues. In germline, CDR1 is LNHNV, CDR2 YYDKDF (reference sequence). V lost 5 bases, J lost 10 bases, and 11 bases stayed unmatched. CDR3 coding DNA: TGTGCCACCAGCGCAACTAGCGGGATCATGAGAGAGCAGTTCTTC. Its translation: CATSATSGIMREQFF.

This chain connects TRBV29-1 to TRBJ2-2; possible D gene TRBD2, 6 bases. The CDR3 covers 14 residues. V dropped 6 bases and J dropped 4 bases, with 15 bases sitting between them. Germline V gene data show CDR1 as SQVTM and CDR2 as ANQGSEA. The CDR3 nucleotides read TGCAGCGTGAGGCCCGGGGGACCCACCGGGGAGCTGTTTTTT. This codes for CSVRPGGPTGELFF.

The chain recombines TRBV2 with TRBJ2-1; D perhaps matches TRBD2 (5 bases). Trimming took 7 bases from V and 4 from J, leaving 17 bases between them. This CDR3 region has 15 residues. Per the germline V gene, CDR1 is SNHLY and CDR2 is FYNNEI. The CDR3 sequence is CASTSSAEPYNEQFF. The CDR3 bases are TGTGCCAGCACCAGTAGCGCCGAACCTTACAATGAGCAGTTCTTC.

The chain joins TRBV2 to TRBJ1-1; 10 bases line up with TRBD1. The ends lost 10 bases at V and 11 bases at J; junction bases unmatched: 10. CDR3 length equals 12 residues. CDR1 SNHLY and CDR2 FYNNEI come from the germline V gene. CDR3 loop: CATQDRGGTAFF. CDR3 coding DNA: TGTGCCACCCAGGACAGGGGGGGAACGGCTTTCTTT.

This chain links TRBV7-9 with TRBJ2-7; D gene ambiguous. The CDR3 sequence is 13 residues long. Germline V gene lookup returns CDR1 SEHNR and CDR2 FQNEAQ (reference sequence). The V end lost 7 bases, the J end lost 1 base, and 11 bases lay between the germline ends. The DNA for the CDR3 is TGTGCCAGCACCTACAGCTGGTCCTACGAGCAGTACTTC. Translating it yields CASTYSWSYEQYF.

The chain uses TRBV9 and TRBJ1-5; TRBD1 matches 9 bases. In germline, CDR1 is SGDLS, CDR2 YYNGEE. The CDR3 has 14 amino acids. With 4 bases clipped from V and 6 bases from J, the junction kept 5 bases outside the gene matches. The CDR3: CASSRTGVGQPQHF. The CDR3 DNA follows: TGTGCCAGCAGCCGGACAGGGGTTGGTCAGCCCCAGCATTTT.

The chain has TRBV28 and TRBJ1-5; D gene uncertain. The CDR3 extends over 11 amino acids. The V end was cut by 5 bases, the J end by 10 bases, with 9 bases between. Germline CDR1 reads MDHEN; CDR2 reads SYDVKM. The CDR3 protein is CASSTLLPQHF. DNA of the CDR3: TGTGCCAGCAGTACCCTTCTTCCCCAGCATTTT. Full variable domain (rest looked up from reference TRBV28 and TRBJ1-5): DVKVTQSSRYLVKRTGEKVFLECVQDMDHENMFWYRQDPGLGLRLIYFSYDVKMKEKGDIPEGYSVSREKKERFSLILESASTNQTSMYLCASSTLLPQHFGDGTRLSIL.